One and the same sample provided the 24 T cell receptor beta chains below, sequenced in a study of cytomegalovirus exposure and HLA in healthy donors. The PCR contained 60 Vbeta and 13 Jbeta primers. This table comes from immunoSEQ multiplex PCR, and its TCRdb copy is limited to in-frame clones, with some not included. The sample consists of approximately 140,000 clones, 66% of them appearing once. The specimen sequenced was PBMCs. Receptors originate from a woman aged 55-70 years in good health and CMV-seronegative.

The V gene is TRBV2, the J gene TRBJ2-3; 12 bases map to TRBD2. The CDR3 is made up of 14 amino acids. In germline, CDR1 is SNHLY, CDR2 FYNNEI. V lost 8 bases, J lost 5 bases, and 5 bases stayed unmatched. The CDR3 sequence is CASSTSGGVDTQYF. In DNA form, the CDR3 reads TGTGCCAGCTCGACTAGCGGGGGTGTAGATACGCAGTATTTT.

This clone has only one observation. This sequence joins TRBV6-5 and TRBJ2-3; D might be TRBD1 (7 bases). The ends were cut back, 11 bases at V and 8 bases at J, with 8 bases in the middle. Germline CDR1 is MNHEY and CDR2 is SVGAGI. This CDR3 contains 9 residues. CDR3 bases: TGTGCCCAGGGGGGTACGCAGTATTTT. This translates into CAQGGTQYF.

This clone has only one observation. The chain employs TRBV9 and TRBJ2-2; TRBD2 might be the D (5 bases). Germline V gene lookup returns CDR1 SGDLS and CDR2 YYNGEE. This CDR3 is built from 17 residues. V was clipped by 4 bases and J by 5 bases, with 21 bases between them. The CDR3 DNA reads TGTGCCAGCAGCCCGACAACAAGCGGTACTACGACCGGGGAGCTGTTTTTT. This encodes CASSPTTSGTTTGELFF.

The chain couples TRBV5-1 to TRBJ1-1; D unclear. Germline lookup yields CDR1 SGHRS and CDR2 YFSETQ. The CDR3 is 12 amino acids. Trimming removed 4 bases from V and 6 bases from J, with 10 bases in between. The CDR3 is CASSPGGSEAFF. CDR3 coding DNA: TGCGCCAGCAGCCCAGGAGGGTCTGAAGCTTTCTTT.

This chain joins TRBV7-9 and TRBJ1-5; D is unclear. This CDR3 has 13 amino acids. Germline-derived CDR1 and CDR2 are SEHNR and FQNEAQ (reference sequence). With 5 bases removed from V and 2 bases from J, the gap between germline ends came to 7 bases. The CDR3 coding sequence is TGTGCCAGCAGCCGGGGTGGCAATCAGCCCCAGCATTTT. Translation gives CASSRGGNQPQHF.

The sample holds a few counts of this clone. The chain links TRBV11-3 to TRBJ1-4; D is uncertain. Trimming removed 5 bases at V and 2 bases at J, with 18 bases between. CDR3 length equals 17 residues. Germline CDR1 reads SGHNT; CDR2 reads YENEEA. CDR3 DNA sequence: TGTGCCAGCAGCGCTATGCGGCGGGGTAGGACTAATGAAAAACTGTTTTTT. Translating gives CASSAMRRGRTNEKLFF.

J is TRBJ2-5 and V is TRBV6-5; D perhaps matches TRBD1 (6 bases). CDR1 and CDR2 (germline): MNHEY, SVGAGI. This CDR3 region has 15 residues. V gave up 4 bases and J gave up 1 base, with 13 bases separating them. The CDR3, as DNA: TGTGCCAGCAGTTGGGGTAGGGGGATCCAAGAGACCCAGTACTTC. Its translation is CASSWGRGIQETQYF.

This clone was picked up a small number of times. CDR3 in amino acids: CASSLGGTGSSYNSPLHF. The CDR3 DNA reads TGTGCCAGCAGCCTGGGTGGGACAGGGAGCTCCTATAATTCACCCCTCCACTTT. This chain links TRBV27 with TRBJ1-6; TRBD1 matches 9 bases. Germline V lookup: CDR1 MNHEY, CDR2 SMNVEV (reference sequence). The CDR3 consists of 18 residues. The junction had 9 bases not matched to a gene; V was cut back by 6 bases and J by 0 bases.

Notes on this clone: Distinct nucleotide sequences in the sample also encode this CDR3. The chain employs TRBV7-2 and TRBJ1-1; a weak D match, TRBD1 (6 bases). Germline V gene sequence: CDR1 SGHTA, CDR2 FQGNSA. V dropped 0 bases and J dropped 4 bases, with 9 bases sitting between them. This CDR3 is built from 14 residues. CDR3 in DNA: TGTGCCAGCAGCTTAGCACAGGGAGCCACTGAAGCTTTCTTT. Its protein product is CASSLAQGATEAFF.

The chain recombines TRBV28 with TRBJ1-5, with 7 bases lining up with TRBD1. Trimming took 5 bases from V and 6 from J; bases not matched to a gene: 13. Germline CDR1 is MDHEN and CDR2 is SYDVKM. The CDR3 covers 16 residues. CDR3 coding DNA: TGTGCCAGCAGTACAGGGGTACGGGGTTCGAGTCAGCCCCAGCATTTT. Translating gives CASSTGVRGSSQPQHF.

The chain recombines TRBV27 with TRBJ2-1; possible D gene TRBD1, 6 bases. Deletions cut 9 bases from V and 10 bases from J, with 22 bases between. CDR3 length: 14 amino acids. Germline V gene sequence: CDR1 MNHEY, CDR2 SMNVEV (reference sequence). CDR3 sequence reads: CASLPFQGSGEQFF. The CDR3 DNA sequence: TGTGCCAGTTTGCCCTTTCAGGGGAGTGGGGAGCAGTTCTTC.

V usage is TRBV6-1 and J usage is TRBJ1-2; 9 nucleotides align to TRBD1. The V segment lost 0 bases and the J segment 4 bases; nucleotides outside the gene matches: 0. The germline CDR1 and CDR2 sequences are MNHNS and SASEGT. The CDR3 extends over 14 amino acids. The CDR3 sequence: CASSEAGQGYGYTF. CDR3 sequence (DNA): TGTGCCAGCAGTGAAGCGGGACAGGGCTATGGCTACACCTTC.

V and J are TRBV5-4 and TRBJ1-1; D not resolved. Between the trimmed V and J ends, which lost 6 bases and 5 bases, there was a span of 17 bases. Per germline, CDR1 SGHNT and CDR2 YYREEE (reference sequence). This CDR3 has 14 residues. The CDR3, as DNA: TGTGCCAGCACCCCCGGGAGGGTGGTTACTGAAGCTTTCTTT. Translation gives CASTPGRVVTEAFF.

This clone appeared a few times. CDR3 sequence: CARWGGPVPYYNEQFF. CDR3 bases: TGCGCTAGGTGGGGGGGACCAGTTCCCTATTACAATGAGCAGTTCTTC. The chain employs TRBV10-1 and TRBJ2-1, with 7 bases that match TRBD2. Germline V lookup: CDR1 WNHNN, CDR2 SYGVQD (reference sequence). CDR3 size: 16 residues.

The rearrangement joins TRBV9 to TRBJ2-7; 13 bases match TRBD2. Germline CDR1 is SGDLS and CDR2 is YYNGEE. The CDR3 spans 16 residues. The ends lost 3 bases at V and 3 bases at J; junction bases unmatched: 6. CDR3: CASSGGTSGTVYEQYF. CDR3 nucleotide sequence: TGTGCCAGCAGCGGCGGGACTAGCGGGACCGTCTACGAGCAGTACTTC.

This rearrangement joins TRBV4-1 to TRBJ2-1, with TRBD2 matching 8 bases. The CDR3 is 17 residues long. Germline trimming cut 4 bases from V and 8 bases from J; bases unmatched to any gene: 16. Germline CDR1 is MGHRA and CDR2 is YSYEKL. CDR3 nucleotides: TGCGCCAGCAGCCCGGCCGGGGGGGCCAATCGTTACGATGAGCAGTTCTTC. Its translation is CASSPAGGANRYDEQFF.

The chain is built from TRBV7-9 and TRBJ1-5; D not certain. Germline loops: CDR1 SEHNR, CDR2 FQNEAQ (reference sequence). This CDR3 spans 14 amino acids. Trimming removed 5 bases at V and 0 bases at J, with 8 bases between. The CDR3 bases are TGTGCCAGCAGCCCCCAGGATAGCAATCAGCCCCAGCATTTT. This codes for CASSPQDSNQPQHF.

The chain uses TRBV11-2 and TRBJ1-2; D is ambiguous. The CDR3 has 15 amino acids. With 1 base removed from V and 2 bases from J, the gap between germline ends came to 11 bases. Germline CDR1 reads SGHAT; CDR2 reads FQNNGV. The CDR3 reads CASSLGAGLNYGYTF. CDR3 bases: TGTGCCAGCAGCTTAGGGGCAGGCCTAAACTATGGCTACACCTTC.

The rearrangement links TRBV7-8 to TRBJ2-7, with 7 bases matching TRBD1. V was pared by 3 bases and J by 6 bases, with 14 bases of the junction left unmatched. The CDR3 runs 16 residues. Germline V gene sequence: CDR1 SGHVS, CDR2 FQNEAQ. The CDR3 protein is CASSLSGQARSSEQYF. CDR3 DNA: TGTGCCAGCAGCTTGTCCGGACAGGCCAGGTCTTCCGAGCAGTACTTC.

The chain links TRBV2 to TRBJ1-1, with D possibly TRBD1 on 5 matching bases. The CDR3 has 15 amino acids. Germline values: CDR1 SNHLY, CDR2 FYNNEI. V lost 7 bases and J lost 6, with 21 bases in between. The CDR3 DNA is TGTGCCAGCAAGGAAGGCTTGGGGGGTGTGTCTGAAGCTTTCTTT. It codes for CASKEGLGGVSEAFF.

V and J are TRBV6-5 and TRBJ1-2; D not certain. V lost 9 bases to trimming and J lost 4 bases, with 12 bases between them. Germline V CDR1 and CDR2: MNHEY, SVGAGI. CDR3 length: 12 residues. Here the CDR3 reads CASTTRSYGYTF. CDR3 nucleotide sequence: TGTGCCAGTACCACACGGAGCTATGGCTACACCTTC.

V gene TRBV2 combines with J gene TRBJ1-5; 9 bases map to TRBD1. CDR1 and CDR2 (germline): SNHLY, FYNNEI. With 7 bases clipped from V and 0 bases from J, the junction kept 4 bases outside the gene matches. This CDR3 comprises 15 residues. As DNA, the CDR3 is TGTGCCAGCAAGAGGACAGGGGTTAGCAATCAGCCCCAGCATTTT. Translation gives CASKRTGVSNQPQHF.

In its sample, this clone was seen once. This sequence joins TRBV19 and TRBJ1-4; 7 positions match TRBD1. CDR3 length equals 15 residues. The V and J ends lost 2 bases and 3 bases, in that order; junction bases with no gene match: 3. Looked up from germline, CDR1 is LNHDA and CDR2 is SQIVND (reference sequence). This CDR3 reads CASSINRGANEKLFF. CDR3 in DNA: TGTGCCAGTAGTATAAACAGGGGAGCTAATGAAAAACTGTTTTTT.

The chain is built from TRBV5-4 and TRBJ2-3; D gene unclear. The CDR3 consists of 14 residues. In germline, CDR1 is SGHNT, CDR2 YYREEE (reference sequence). V shed 1 base and J shed 1 base, with 7 bases lying between them. The CDR3 protein is CASSLMSGTDTQYF. The CDR3 DNA is TGTGCCAGCAGCTTGATGTCTGGCACAGATACGCAGTATTTT.